These T cell receptor beta chains were read from a single sample in a study of T cells in localized non-small cell lung cancer. Repertoires were generated with immunoSEQ multiplex PCR, while TCRdb's copy carries only in-frame clones and drops some. Among 40,000 or so clones, 75% to 85% were seen once, and the ten largest hold about a third. Material: PBMCs, obtained before any cancer treatment. The receptor source for this set is a woman between 35 and 70 years old with stage II squamous cell lung carcinoma. Both conserved end residues are part of each CDR3. A D gene is named only where the DNA matches it firmly. For some rows the clone size is stated as once, few or many, or as a class when expanded; others skip it.

cdr3_nt: TGTGCCAGCAGTCCCGGACAGGGGAGGAAAAGCAATCAGCCCCAGCATTTT
cdr3_aa: CASSPGQGRKSNQPQHF
j_call: TRBJ1-5
d_call: TRBD1
v_call: TRBV27
clone_size: -

cdr3_nt: TGTGCCAGCAGTTCCAGTCCCGGGACAGGGGTCGGAGATGGCTACACCTTC
cdr3_aa: CASSSSPGTGVGDGYTF
j_call: TRBJ1-2
d_call: TRBD1
v_call: TRBV28
clone_size: once

cdr3_nt: TGCGCCAGCAGCCATAGTCAGGGGGTGGGGGAGACCCAGTACTTC
cdr3_aa: CASSHSQGVGETQYF
j_call: TRBJ2-5
d_call: TRBD1
v_call: TRBV4-3
clone_size: -

cdr3_nt: TGTGCCAGTAGTCTGTTGGGGGAGGCCAAAAACATTCAGTACTTC
cdr3_aa: CASSLLGEAKNIQYF
j_call: TRBJ2-4
d_call: -
v_call: TRBV19
clone_size: -

cdr3_nt: TGTGCCAGCAGCCCCCCGCTGGGGAGCTCCTACAATGAGCAGTTCTTC
cdr3_aa: CASSPPLGSSYNEQFF
j_call: TRBJ2-1
d_call: -
v_call: TRBV11-2
clone_size: once

cdr3_nt: TGTGCCACACGGGTTCGGGAGAGTGGCTACACCTTC
cdr3_aa: CATRVRESGYTF
j_call: TRBJ1-2
d_call: -
v_call: TRBV5-6
clone_size: -

cdr3_nt: TGCGCCAGCAGCTTCGGACCTAGTGTGGGCACCGGGGAGCTGTTTTTT
cdr3_aa: CASSFGPSVGTGELFF
j_call: TRBJ2-2
d_call: -
v_call: TRBV5-1
clone_size: few

cdr3_nt: TGTGCCAGCAGCCCTTTCGACCGCACAGATACGCAGTATTTT
cdr3_aa: CASSPFDRTDTQYF
j_call: TRBJ2-3
d_call: -
v_call: TRBV7-9
clone_size: -

cdr3_nt: TGTGCCAGCAGCCAAGAGCTGGGGGTTTCCGGGGAGCTGTTTTTT
cdr3_aa: CASSQELGVSGELFF
j_call: TRBJ2-2
d_call: -
v_call: TRBV4-2
clone_size: few

cdr3_nt: TGTGCCAGCAGCCCCACGACAGGGTTAAGAGATACGCAGTATTTT
cdr3_aa: CASSPTTGLRDTQYF
j_call: TRBJ2-3
d_call: TRBD1
v_call: TRBV7-9
clone_size: -

cdr3_nt: TGCGCCAGCAGCTTGATTCCCGGCACGTACCAAGAGACCCAGTACTTC
cdr3_aa: CASSLIPGTYQETQYF
j_call: TRBJ2-5
d_call: -
v_call: TRBV5-1
clone_size: -

cdr3_nt: TGTGCCAGCAGTTCAACTCGACAGGGCGCACTTAATGAAAAACTGTTTTTT
cdr3_aa: CASSSTRQGALNEKLFF
j_call: TRBJ1-4
d_call: TRBD1
v_call: TRBV28
clone_size: -

cdr3_nt: TGTGCCAGCGGACCTTCCTTAAAATCCTACAATGAGCAGTTCTTC
cdr3_aa: CASGPSLKSYNEQFF
j_call: TRBJ2-1
d_call: -
v_call: TRBV6-5
clone_size: -

cdr3_nt: TGTGCCAGCAGCTTAGTCGGAGCTCATGCAACTAATGAAAAACTGTTTTTT
cdr3_aa: CASSLVGAHATNEKLFF
j_call: TRBJ1-4
d_call: -
v_call: TRBV7-2
clone_size: -

cdr3_nt: TGTGCCAGCAGTTTGGGGTTGAGACCCACAGATACGCAGTATTTT
cdr3_aa: CASSLGLRPTDTQYF
j_call: TRBJ2-3
d_call: -
v_call: TRBV28
clone_size: -

cdr3_nt: TGTGCCAGCAGCCCAGAAACGGGAGCCGGGGAGCTGTTTTTT
cdr3_aa: CASSPETGAGELFF
j_call: TRBJ2-2
d_call: -
v_call: TRBV11-3
clone_size: -